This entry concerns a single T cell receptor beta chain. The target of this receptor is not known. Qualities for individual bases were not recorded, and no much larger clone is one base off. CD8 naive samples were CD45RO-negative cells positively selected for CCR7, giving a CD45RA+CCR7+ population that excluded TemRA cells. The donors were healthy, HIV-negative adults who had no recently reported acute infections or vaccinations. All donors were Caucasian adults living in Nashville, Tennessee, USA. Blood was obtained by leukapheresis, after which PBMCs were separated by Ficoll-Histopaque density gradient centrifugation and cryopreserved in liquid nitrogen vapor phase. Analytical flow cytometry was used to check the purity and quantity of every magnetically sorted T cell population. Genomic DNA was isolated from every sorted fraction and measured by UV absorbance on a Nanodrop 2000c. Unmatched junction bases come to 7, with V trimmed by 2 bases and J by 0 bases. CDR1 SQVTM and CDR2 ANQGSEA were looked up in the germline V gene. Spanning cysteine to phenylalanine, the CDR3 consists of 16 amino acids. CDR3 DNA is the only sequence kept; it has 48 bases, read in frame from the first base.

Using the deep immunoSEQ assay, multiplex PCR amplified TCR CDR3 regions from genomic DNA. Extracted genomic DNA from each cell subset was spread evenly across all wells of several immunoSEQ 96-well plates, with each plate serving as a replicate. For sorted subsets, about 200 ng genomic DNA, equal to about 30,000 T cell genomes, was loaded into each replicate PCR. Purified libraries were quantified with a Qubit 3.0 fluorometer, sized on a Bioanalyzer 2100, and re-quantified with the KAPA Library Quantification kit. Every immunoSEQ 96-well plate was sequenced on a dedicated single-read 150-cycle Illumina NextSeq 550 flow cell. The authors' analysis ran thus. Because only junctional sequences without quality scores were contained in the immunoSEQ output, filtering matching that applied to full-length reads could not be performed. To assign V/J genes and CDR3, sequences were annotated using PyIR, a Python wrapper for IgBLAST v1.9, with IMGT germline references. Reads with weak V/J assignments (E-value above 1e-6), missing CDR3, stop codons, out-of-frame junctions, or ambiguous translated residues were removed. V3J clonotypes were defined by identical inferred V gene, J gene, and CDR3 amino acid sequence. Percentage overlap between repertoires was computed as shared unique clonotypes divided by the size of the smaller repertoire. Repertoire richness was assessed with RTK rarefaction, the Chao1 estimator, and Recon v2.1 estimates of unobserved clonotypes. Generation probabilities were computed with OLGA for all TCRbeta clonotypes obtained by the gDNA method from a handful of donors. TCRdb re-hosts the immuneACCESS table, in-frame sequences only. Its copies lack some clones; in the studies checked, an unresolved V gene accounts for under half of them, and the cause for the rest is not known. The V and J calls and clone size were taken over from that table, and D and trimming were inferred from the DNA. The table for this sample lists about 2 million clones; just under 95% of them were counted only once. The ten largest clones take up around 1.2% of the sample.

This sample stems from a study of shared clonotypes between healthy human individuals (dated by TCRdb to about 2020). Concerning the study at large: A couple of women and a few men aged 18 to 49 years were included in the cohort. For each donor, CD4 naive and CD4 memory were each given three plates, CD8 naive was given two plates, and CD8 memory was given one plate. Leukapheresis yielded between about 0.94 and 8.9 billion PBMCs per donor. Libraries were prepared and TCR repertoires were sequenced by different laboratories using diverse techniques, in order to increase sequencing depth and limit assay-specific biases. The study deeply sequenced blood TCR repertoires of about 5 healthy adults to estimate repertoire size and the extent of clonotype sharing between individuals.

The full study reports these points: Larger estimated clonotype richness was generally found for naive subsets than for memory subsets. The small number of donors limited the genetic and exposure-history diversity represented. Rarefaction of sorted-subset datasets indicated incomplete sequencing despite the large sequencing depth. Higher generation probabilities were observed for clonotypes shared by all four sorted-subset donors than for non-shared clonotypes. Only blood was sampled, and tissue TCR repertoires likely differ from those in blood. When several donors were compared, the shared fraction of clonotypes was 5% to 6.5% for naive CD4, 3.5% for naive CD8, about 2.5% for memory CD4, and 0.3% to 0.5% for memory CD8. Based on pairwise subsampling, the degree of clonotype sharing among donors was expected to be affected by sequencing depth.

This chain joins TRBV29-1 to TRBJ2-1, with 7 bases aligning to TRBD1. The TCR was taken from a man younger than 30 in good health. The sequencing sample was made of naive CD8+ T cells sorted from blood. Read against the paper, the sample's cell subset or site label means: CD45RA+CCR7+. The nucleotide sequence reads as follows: TGCAGCGTTGAATCTCCCCCAGGGGGCTCCTACAATGAGCAGTTCTTC. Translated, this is CSVESPPGGSYNEQFF.